The T cell receptor (beta chain) described here comes from a study of blood T cell repertoires in COVID-19. For the study at large: The origin of the acute and convalescent COVID-19 samples was the United States, Italy and Spain.

V was clipped by 2 bases and J by 0 bases, with 3 bases between them. CDR1 is MNHEY, CDR2 SVGAGI, per germline. The CDR3 has 13 amino acids. As originally analysed: From reference gene primer amplification, estimates of nucleated cell counts were derived. Data came from immunoSEQ multiplex PCR; TCRdb stores just in-frame clones and leaves some out. The D gene and trimming were derived from the DNA, and the V and J assignments and clone size from that table. The table records about 28,000 clones, roughly 93% of them present only once. The receptor comes from an older woman with COVID-19, enrolled during active disease. The sequencing input was peripheral blood. V is TRBV6-5 and J is TRBJ2-3; D is uncertain. In DNA form, the CDR3 reads TGTGCCAGCAGTTACCCTAGCACAGATACGCAGTATTTT. Protein: CASSYPSTDTQYF.